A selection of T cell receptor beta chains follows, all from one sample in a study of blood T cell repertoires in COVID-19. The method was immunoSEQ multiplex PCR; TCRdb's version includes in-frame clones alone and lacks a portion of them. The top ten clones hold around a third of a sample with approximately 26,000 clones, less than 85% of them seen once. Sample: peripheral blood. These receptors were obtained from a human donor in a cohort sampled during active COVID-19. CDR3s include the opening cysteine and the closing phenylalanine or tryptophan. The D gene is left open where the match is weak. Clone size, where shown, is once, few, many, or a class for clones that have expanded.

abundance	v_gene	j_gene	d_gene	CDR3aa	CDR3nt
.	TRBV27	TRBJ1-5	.	CASSGRRYSNQPQHF	TGTGCCAGCAGTGGTAGGAGATATAGCAATCAGCCCCAGCATTTT
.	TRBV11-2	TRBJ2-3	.	CASSSGTSTDTQYF	TGTGCCAGCAGCAGCGGCACCAGCACAGATACGCAGTATTTT
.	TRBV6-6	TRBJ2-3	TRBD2	CASSPRGGGTDTQYF	TGTGCCAGCAGCCCCCGTGGGGGGGGGACAGATACGCAGTATTTT
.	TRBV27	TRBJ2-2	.	CASSPSGVHTGELFF	TGTGCCAGCAGTCCCTCGGGGGTCCACACCGGGGAGCTGTTTTTT
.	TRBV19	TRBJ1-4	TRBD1	CASSRQPGQGGELFF	TGTGCCAGTAGCCGACAACCGGGACAGGGGGGGGAACTGTTTTTT
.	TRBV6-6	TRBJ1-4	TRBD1	CASSPQNQGAWEKLFF	TGTGCCAGCAGTCCCCAAAACCAGGGGGCATGGGAAAAACTGTTTTTT
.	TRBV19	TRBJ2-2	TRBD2	CASSTYSGGVPGELFF	TGTGCCAGTAGTACCTATAGCGGGGGGGTTCCCGGGGAGCTGTTTTTT
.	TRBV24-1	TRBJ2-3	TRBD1	CATSDRSGQGADTQYF	TGTGCCACCAGTGACCGCTCAGGACAGGGAGCAGATACGCAGTATTTT
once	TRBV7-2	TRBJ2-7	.	CASSSGPGVGEQYF	TGTGCCAGCAGCTCCGGACCAGGGGTGGGGGAGCAGTACTTC
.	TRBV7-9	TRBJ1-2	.	CASSLTGMADYGYTF	TGTGCCAGCAGCCTTACAGGGATGGCGGACTATGGCTACACCTTC
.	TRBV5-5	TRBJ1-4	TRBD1	CASSLNTGGVEKLFF	TGTGCCAGCAGCCTGAACACAGGGGGCGTCGAAAAACTGTTTTTT
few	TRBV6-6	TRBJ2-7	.	CASSPGKAVDEQYF	TGTGCCAGCAGTCCAGGGAAAGCAGTCGACGAGCAGTACTTC
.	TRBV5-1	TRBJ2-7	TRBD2	CATSSGGISYEQYF	TGCGCCACCTCCAGCGGGGGGATCTCCTACGAGCAGTACTTC